A single sample is the source of the 25 T cell receptor beta chains below, sequenced in a study of blood T cell repertoires in COVID-19. Produced via immunoSEQ multiplex PCR; TCRdb's table is partial and in-frame only. The table records 130,000 to 150,000 clones, about four fifths of them present only once. The sample comprised peripheral blood. Every receptor here comes from a human donor with acute or convalescent COVID-19. The donor label of this sample is uncertain.

The rearrangement joins TRBV6-5 to TRBJ1-2, with 9 bases fitting TRBD1. This CDR3 comprises 16 residues. With V trimmed by 0 bases and J by 4 bases, 6 bases remained unmatched. Germline V gene sequence: CDR1 MNHEY, CDR2 SVGAGI. The CDR3 reads CASSYSWDRDIYGYTF. The CDR3 DNA is TGTGCCAGCAGTTACTCCTGGGACAGGGACATCTATGGCTACACCTTC.

The rearrangement links TRBV5-6 to TRBJ2-5, with 9 bases aligning to TRBD1. V was clipped by 4 bases and J by 5 bases; unmatched bases: 12. CDR1 is SGHDT, CDR2 YYEEEE, per germline. The CDR3 spans 16 residues. CDR3: CASSDRDRALGETQYF. The CDR3 region has the DNA TGTGCCAGCAGCGACCGGGACAGGGCCCTCGGGGAGACCCAGTACTTC. Supplemented by reference TRBV5-6 and TRBJ2-5, the full variable domain reads DAGVTQSPTHLIKTRGQQVTLRCSPKSGHDTVSWYQQALGQGPQFIFQYYEEEERQRGNFPDRFSGHQFPNYSSELNVNALLLGDSALYLCASSDRDRALGETQYFGPGTRLLVL.

The chain is built from TRBV5-1 and TRBJ2-7; 7 positions match TRBD1. V shed 5 bases, J shed 3 bases, and the junction held 8 bases outside the gene matches. This CDR3 region has 14 residues. The V gene's germline CDR1 is SGHRS and CDR2 YFSETQ. CDR3 in DNA: TGCGCCAGCAGGTGGGGGCAGGGGGACTACGAGCAGTACTTC. Protein sequence: CASRWGQGDYEQYF.

The chain carries TRBV5-1 and TRBJ1-2, with TRBD1 as a possible D gene (6 bases). Germline assignment: CDR1 SGHRS and CDR2 YFSETQ. The CDR3 is made up of 13 amino acids. Trimming shortened V by 4 bases and J by 2 bases, and 9 bases separated the two germline ends. CDR3 residues: CASSNTGNYGYTF. The DNA of the CDR3 is TGCGCCAGCAGCAATACAGGGAACTATGGCTACACCTTC.

The rearrangement links TRBV6-5 to TRBJ2-1; 7 bases are a match to TRBD1. Per the germline V gene, CDR1 is MNHEY and CDR2 is SVGAGI. With V trimmed by 5 bases and J by 2 bases, 6 bases remained unmatched. The CDR3 length is 15 residues. The CDR3: CASSNLDRAYNEQFF. The CDR3 region has the DNA TGTGCCAGCAGTAATCTTGACAGGGCCTACAATGAGCAGTTCTTC.

This clone was found once. The V call is TRBV25-1, the J call TRBJ2-7; D is perhaps TRBD2 (6 bases). CDR3 length: 12 amino acids. Germline lookup yields CDR1 MGHDK and CDR2 SYGVNS. The ends were cut back, 10 bases at V and 2 bases at J, with 12 bases in the middle. The CDR3 DNA is TGTGCCACCCATCCGGGAGCCTACGAGCAGTACGTC. Residues: CATHPGAYEQYV.

This clone was detected only once. This sequence joins TRBV15 and TRBJ2-7, with a possible D match to TRBD2 (6 bases). Germline assignment: CDR1 LNHNV and CDR2 YYDKDF (reference sequence). V was pared by 0 bases and J by 5 bases, with 11 bases between. This CDR3 region has 14 residues. This chain's CDR3 is CATSRDASGDEQYF. The CDR3 DNA sequence: TGTGCCACCAGCAGAGATGCATCGGGGGACGAGCAGTACTTC. The whole variable domain, filled in from reference TRBV15 and TRBJ2-7, reads DAMVIQNPRYQVTQFGKPVTLSCSQTLNHNVMYWYQQKSSQAPKLLFHYYDKDFNNEADTPDNFQSRRPNTSFCFLDIRSPGLGDTAMYLCATSRDASGDEQYFGPGTRLTVT.

V and J are TRBV6-2 or TRBV6-3 and TRBJ2-3; 10 nucleotides match TRBD2. Germline values: CDR1 MNHEY, CDR2 SVGEGT. CDR3 length equals 15 residues. V shed 5 bases and J 3 bases; nucleotides not matched to a gene: 5. The CDR3 loop is CASSLLAGRTDTQYF. The CDR3 DNA sequence: TGTGCCAGCAGTCTACTAGCGGGGAGGACAGATACGCAGTATTTT.

Details on this clone: Relative to the germline gene, one junction end is altered; a read error may explain this. In DNA form, the CDR3 reads TGTGCCAGCAGTTACTCGGGACAGGGGTTTCATCGCTTC. It translates to CASSYSGQGFHRF. V usage is TRBV6-6 and J usage is TRBJ1-2, with 10 bases lining up with TRBD1. Germline-derived CDR1 and CDR2 are MNHNY and SVGAGI (reference sequence). The CDR3 is made up of 13 amino acids.

This chain links TRBV7-2 with TRBJ2-3, with TRBD2 as a possible D gene (7 bases). Looked up from germline, CDR1 is SGHTA and CDR2 is FQGNSA. Trimming took 0 bases from V and 0 from J, leaving 13 bases between them. This CDR3 spans 17 amino acids. The CDR3 reads CASSLAEGGGSTDTQYF. Written as DNA, the CDR3 is TGTGCCAGCAGCTTAGCGGAAGGGGGGGGAAGCACAGATACGCAGTATTTT.

This chain links TRBV19 with TRBJ2-5, with TRBD2 identical over 8 bases. This CDR3 is built from 15 residues. The germline V gene has CDR1 LNHDA and CDR2 SQIVND (reference sequence). V was clipped by 6 bases and J by 4 bases; unmatched bases: 10. CDR3: CASRRSGGTRETQYF. DNA for the CDR3: TGTGCCAGTAGGCGCAGCGGGGGTACCCGAGAGACCCAGTACTTC.

The chain recombines TRBV11-2 with TRBJ2-7, with 14 bases identical to TRBD2. The CDR3 totals 15 residues. Germline values: CDR1 SGHAT, CDR2 FQNNGV. J gave up 4 bases and V 5 bases, and 4 bases lay outside the gene matches. The CDR3 loop is CASSPRTSGGYEQYF. CDR3 DNA: TGTGCCAGCAGCCCGCGGACTAGCGGGGGGTACGAGCAGTACTTC.

The chain joins TRBV3-1 (or the pseudogene TRBV3-2) to TRBJ1-2; 7 bases are shared with TRBD1. Germline assignment: CDR1 LGHDT and CDR2 YNNKEL (reference sequence). CDR3 size: 15 residues. Trimming at V came to 5 bases and at J to 8 bases, leaving 14 bases not matched to a gene. The CDR3 nucleotides read TGTGCCAGCAGCTTTCATTCAGGAGGGGGCGGAGGCTACACCTTC. Its protein product is CASSFHSGGGGGYTF.

V usage is TRBV6-5 and J usage is TRBJ2-3; unclear D gene. Trimming pared 8 bases from V and 6 bases from J, leaving 15 bases between. The CDR3 consists of 13 residues. CDR1 is MNHEY and CDR2 is SVGAGI in the germline V gene. The chain's CDR3 is CASRSSRLDTQYF. DNA for the CDR3: TGTGCCAGCCGTTCCTCCAGGCTGGATACGCAGTATTTT.

The V and J genes are TRBV6-5 and TRBJ1-1; perhaps TRBD1 as D (6 bases). V was trimmed by 6 bases and J by 4 bases, leaving 12 bases between them. The CDR3 loop spans 13 amino acids. Germline loops: CDR1 MNHEY, CDR2 SVGAGI. DNA of the CDR3: TGTGCCAGCAGAAGGACAGAAGGCACTGAAGCTTTCTTT. Its protein is CASRRTEGTEAFF.

DNA of the CDR3: TGTGCCAGCAGCCAAGCGGGGGGGAACAATGAGCAGTTCTTC. Protein: CASSQAGGNNEQFF. The rearrangement links TRBV3-1 (or the pseudogene TRBV3-2) to TRBJ2-1, with 8 bases fitting TRBD2. Looked up from germline, CDR1 is LGHDT and CDR2 is YNNKEL (reference sequence). This CDR3 region has 14 residues. After removal of 1 base from V and 5 bases from J, the junction contained 1 base not matched to a gene.

This clone was counted a few times. V gene TRBV11-2 combines with J gene TRBJ2-7; D is possibly TRBD1 (6 bases). The germline V gene encodes CDR1 SGHAT and CDR2 FQNNGV. V lost 3 bases and J 1 base, leaving 13 bases between the germline ends. The CDR3 is made up of 15 amino acids. Here the CDR3 reads CASSFPGTLSYEQYV. The DNA for the CDR3 is TGTGCCAGCAGCTTCCCCGGGACATTGTCCTACGAGCAGTACGTC.

In regard to this clone: The sample carries other DNA sequences with the same CDR3. The gene calls are TRBV28 and TRBJ1-4, with a weak D call TRBD1 (5 bases). The CDR3 length is 13 residues. Germline CDR1 reads MDHEN; CDR2 reads SYDVKM. V dropped 5 bases and J dropped 8 bases, with 12 bases sitting between them. The CDR3 loop is CASSPVGGEKLFF. The CDR3 DNA sequence: TGTGCCAGCAGTCCCGTCGGGGGGGAAAAACTGTTTTTT.

J is TRBJ1-6 and V is TRBV6-2 or TRBV6-3, with D unclear. This CDR3 spans 14 amino acids. Trimming shortened V by 6 bases and J by 6 bases, and 12 bases separated the two germline ends. CDR1 and CDR2 (germline): MNHEY, SVGEGT. The DNA for the CDR3 is TGTGCCAGCAGCCGGGCCTTGGGTAATTCACCCCTCCACTTT. Encoded protein: CASSRALGNSPLHF.

The V gene is TRBV21-1, the J gene TRBJ1-1; the table's D gene call, TRBD1, was not cross checked with the DNA. TRBV21-1 constitutes a pseudogene. The CDR3 totals 13 residues. Here the CDR3 reads CASSPGQNTEAFF. The CDR3 coding sequence is TGTGCCAGCTCCCCGGGACAGAACACTGAAGCTTTCTTT.

The chain recombines TRBV6-5 with TRBJ1-2; D possibly corresponds to TRBD1 (6 bases). This CDR3 has 14 amino acids. Germline V gene data show CDR1 as MNHEY and CDR2 as SVGAGI. Deletions cut 6 bases from V and 4 bases from J, with 15 bases between. CDR3 sequence: CASRETGGPYGYTF. Here the CDR3 DNA reads TGTGCCAGCAGGGAGACGGGGGGCCCCTATGGCTACACCTTC.

Regarding this clone: This sample also contains other DNA sequences that code for the same CDR3. The V and J genes are TRBV12-3 or TRBV12-4 and TRBJ1-2; 9 nucleotides match TRBD1. The J segment lost 8 bases and the V segment lost 5 bases, leaving 3 bases of the junction unmatched. This CDR3 has 12 residues. The CDR3 spells CASSLGQGGYTF. The CDR3 nucleotides are TGTGCCAGCAGTCTAGGACAGGGGGGCTACACCTTC.

This chain links TRBV5-1 with TRBJ1-2; 8 bases agree with TRBD1. The V gene's germline CDR1 is SGHRS and CDR2 YFSETQ. J was trimmed by 7 bases and V by 1 base; bases with no gene match: 3. The CDR3 consists of 13 residues. The CDR3 region is CASSLKTGGGYTF. The CDR3 DNA reads as TGCGCCAGCAGCTTGAAAACAGGGGGTGGCTACACCTTC.

The chain couples TRBV5-4 to TRBJ2-3; 8 bases line up with TRBD1. The CDR3 covers 15 residues. CDR1 and CDR2 (germline): SGHNT, YYREEE (reference sequence). After removal of 4 bases from V and 2 bases from J, the junction contained 6 bases not matched to a gene. In nucleotides, the CDR3 is TGTGCCAGCAGCCCCGGACAGGGAGCCACAGATACGCAGTATTTT. Translation: CASSPGQGATDTQYF.

The rearrangement joins TRBV9 to TRBJ1-2; TRBD1 is a possible D gene (6 bases). This CDR3 comprises 15 residues. Germline V lookup: CDR1 SGDLS, CDR2 YYNGEE. Trimming stripped 0 bases from V and 0 bases from J, with 9 bases between. The CDR3 protein is CASSVAPGANYGYTF. CDR3 bases: TGTGCCAGCAGCGTAGCTCCAGGGGCTAACTATGGCTACACCTTC.